This entry lists 32 T cell receptor beta chains sequenced from one sample in a study of blood T cell repertoires in COVID-19. Profiled with immunoSEQ multiplex PCR; TCRdb holds only in-frame clones, not every one. This table has some 150,000 clones, over 70% appearing once. The sequenced sample was peripheral blood. The receptor source for this set is a man in his 60s with acute or convalescent COVID-19.

This clone was recorded once. The CDR3 DNA reads as TGTGCCAGCAGTTCCGGGACTTCTGGAAACACCATATATTTT. It encodes CASSSGTSGNTIYF. The chain links TRBV6-2 or TRBV6-3 to TRBJ1-3; D is perhaps TRBD1 (5 bases). Germline CDR1 MNHEY, CDR2 SVGEGT. The V end lost 4 bases, the J end lost 1 base, and 8 bases lay between the germline ends. CDR3 length equals 14 residues.

The chain joins TRBV3-1 (or the pseudogene TRBV3-2) to TRBJ1-4, with D possibly being TRBD1 (5 bases). V was pared by 1 base and J by 11 bases, with 11 bases between. The CDR3 is 13 residues long. Germline-derived CDR1 and CDR2 are LGHDT and YNNKEL (reference sequence). The CDR3 DNA follows: TGTGCCAGCAGCCAAGGTTTGGCAGGGAAACTGTTTTTT. This codes for CASSQGLAGKLFF.

V and J are TRBV6-5 and TRBJ1-1; 12 bases agree with TRBD1. Trimming at V came to 2 bases and at J to 4 bases, leaving 5 bases not matched to a gene. The germline gives CDR1 MNHEY, CDR2 SVGAGI. The CDR3 extends over 16 amino acids. The CDR3 here is CASSYGTGGVGTEAFF. DNA for the CDR3: TGTGCCAGCAGTTACGGGACAGGGGGCGTGGGCACTGAAGCTTTCTTT.

V is TRBV29-1 and J is TRBJ2-3; maybe TRBD2 (5 bases). CDR3 length equals 12 residues. V lost 7 bases, J lost 4 bases, and 12 bases lay in between. The V gene's germline CDR1 is SQVTM and CDR2 ANQGSEA. For the CDR3, the DNA is TGCAGCGCCGACGGCGGGTCAGATACGCAGTATTTT. Translating it yields CSADGGSDTQYF.

V gene TRBV6-5 combines with J gene TRBJ1-6, with D perhaps matching TRBD1 (5 bases). Germline V lookup: CDR1 MNHEY, CDR2 SVGAGI. V was clipped by 0 bases and J by 8 bases, with 11 bases between them. The CDR3 has 15 amino acids. CDR3 bases: TGTGCCAGCAGTTACTCTGCGGGACGGCATTCACCCCTCCACTTT. Translation gives CASSYSAGRHSPLHF.

The V and J genes are TRBV4-3 and TRBJ1-2; tentatively, D is TRBD1 (6 bases). Germline V lookup: CDR1 LGHNA, CDR2 YSLEER. The CDR3 is 14 amino acids. V lost 4 bases to trimming and J lost 2 bases, with 11 bases between them. Written as DNA, the CDR3 is TGCGCCAGCAGCCCCTCCGGACAGAACTATGGCTACACCTTC. This codes for CASSPSGQNYGYTF.

This clone was recorded a few times. V gene TRBV29-1 combines with J gene TRBJ2-6; 7 bases agree with TRBD2. CDR1 SQVTM and CDR2 ANQGSEA come from the germline V gene. This CDR3 is built from 16 residues. V gave up 4 bases and J gave up 0 bases; unmatched junction bases: 6. CDR3 loop: CSVARDYDSGANVLTF. DNA of the CDR3: TGCAGCGTTGCCCGGGACTACGACTCTGGGGCCAACGTCCTGACTTTC.

The chain combines TRBV5-1 with TRBJ2-2; possible D gene TRBD2, 7 bases. Trimming cost V 4 bases and J 4 bases, with 17 bases left between them. The germline V gene encodes CDR1 SGHRS and CDR2 YFSETQ. This CDR3 has 16 amino acids. CDR3: CASSPRGAVGTGELFF. CDR3 coding DNA: TGCGCCAGCAGCCCTCGGGGGGCGGTAGGCACCGGGGAGCTGTTTTTT.

The chain combines TRBV4-2 with TRBJ2-5, with TRBD2 matching over 16 bases. Germline loops: CDR1 LGHNA, CDR2 YNFKEQ. The CDR3 runs 18 residues. J was trimmed by 4 bases and V by 4 bases; bases with no gene match: 9. The CDR3 here is CASSPGTSGGAGGETQYF. For the CDR3, the DNA is TGTGCCAGCAGCCCCGGGACTAGCGGGGGGGCCGGGGGAGAGACCCAGTACTTC.

The chain employs TRBV18 and TRBJ1-5, with 9 bases fitting TRBD1. The V segment lost 4 bases and the J segment 7 bases; nucleotides outside the gene matches: 5. The CDR3 has 14 amino acids. Looked up from germline, CDR1 is KGHSH and CDR2 is LQKENI. The CDR3 bases are TGTGCCAGCTCACGTGGACAGGGGTGGCAGCCCCAGCATTTT. It yields the protein CASSRGQGWQPQHF.

The V gene is TRBV27, the J gene TRBJ2-5, with 11 bases identical to TRBD2. This CDR3 spans 15 amino acids. Trimming at V came to 3 bases and at J to 5 bases, leaving 5 bases not matched to a gene. The germline gives CDR1 MNHEY, CDR2 SMNVEV (reference sequence). In nucleotides, the CDR3 is TGTGCCAGCAGTTTTTATAGCGGGAGGGCCGAGACCCAGTACTTC. It codes for CASSFYSGRAETQYF.

This clone was detected a few times. The chain employs TRBV4-3 and TRBJ1-5; TRBD1 might be the D (6 bases). This CDR3 comprises 16 residues. Deletions cut 0 bases from V and 3 bases from J, with 12 bases between. The germline CDR1 and CDR2 sequences are LGHNA and YSLEER. CDR3 amino acids: CASSQDRGGDNQPQHF. CDR3 bases: TGCGCCAGCAGCCAAGACAGGGGAGGGGACAATCAGCCCCAGCATTTT.

This chain uses TRBV28 with TRBJ2-7; 11 nucleotides match TRBD1. Germline CDR1 is MDHEN and CDR2 is SYDVKM. The CDR3 consists of 16 residues. The trim removed 4 bases at V and 3 bases at J, leaving 8 bases unmatched. CDR3 DNA: TGTGCCAGCAGTTCCAGGCGGACAGGGGGCGGCTACGAGCAGTACTTC. It yields the protein CASSSRRTGGGYEQYF.

The chain couples TRBV4-2 to TRBJ2-5; 11 bases match TRBD2. The CDR3 runs 15 residues. Germline lookup yields CDR1 LGHNA and CDR2 YNFKEQ. J was trimmed by 5 bases and V by 1 base; bases with no gene match: 3. In DNA form, the CDR3 reads TGTGCCAGCAGCCAAGTGACTAGCGGGACTGAGACCCAGTACTTC. Its protein is CASSQVTSGTETQYF.

The genes are TRBV11-2 and TRBJ2-7; D is possibly TRBD2 (5 bases). This CDR3 comprises 13 residues. Looked up from germline, CDR1 is SGHAT and CDR2 is FQNNGV. V was pared by 1 base and J by 5 bases, with 9 bases between. CDR3 amino acids: CASSLARGNEQYF. The CDR3 nucleotides are TGTGCCAGCAGCTTAGCGAGAGGGAACGAGCAGTACTTC.

The chain couples TRBV7-9 to TRBJ2-1; the match to TRBD2 covers 11 bases. Unmatched junction bases numbered 0, after V lost 5 bases and J lost 0 bases. Germline V gene lookup returns CDR1 SEHNR and CDR2 FQNEAQ (reference sequence). The CDR3 is 15 amino acids. The CDR3 region is CASSTSGSSYNEQFF. DNA of the CDR3: TGTGCCAGCAGCACTAGCGGGAGCTCCTACAATGAGCAGTTCTTC.

The J gene is TRBJ2-1, the V gene TRBV18; 10 bases line up with TRBD2. CDR3 length equals 17 residues. V gave up 3 bases and J gave up 4 bases; unmatched junction bases: 9. Germline V gene data show CDR1 as KGHSH and CDR2 as LQKENI. The CDR3 sequence: CASSPLASGGNYNEQFF. The CDR3 nucleotides are TGTGCCAGCTCACCTTTGGCTAGCGGGGGTAATTACAATGAGCAGTTCTTC.

This sequence joins TRBV28 and TRBJ2-3; 14 bases agree with TRBD2. Germline V CDR1 and CDR2: MDHEN, SYDVKM. V dropped 6 bases and J dropped 7; count of bases not matched to a gene: 6. The CDR3 totals 15 residues. The CDR3 DNA follows: TGTGCCAGCAGCTACGGGACTAGCGGGAGTTATACGCAGTATTTT. Translation gives CASSYGTSGSYTQYF.

This clone has just one count. CDR3 nucleotide sequence: TGTGCTAGTGGTTTAACAGGAAGCTACGAGCAGTACTTC. It translates to CASGLTGSYEQYF. The chain is built from TRBV12-5 and TRBJ2-7; D perhaps matches TRBD1 (5 bases). Germline loops: CDR1 LGHNT, CDR2 FRNRAP. The V and J ends lost 3 bases and 3 bases respectively, with 9 bases between them. The CDR3 is 13 residues long.

This clone appeared a few times. This chain connects TRBV2 to TRBJ1-2, with a tentative D call TRBD1 (5 bases). The CDR3 runs 13 residues. Germline V gene data show CDR1 as SNHLY and CDR2 as FYNNEI. Trimming removed 4 bases at V and 8 bases at J, with 14 bases between. CDR3 DNA sequence: TGTGCCAGCAGTGTGGTCAGGGCCCAAGGCTACACCTTC. Translating gives CASSVVRAQGYTF.

This chain links TRBV4-3 with TRBJ2-1, with D possibly TRBD1 on 5 matching bases. Deletions cut 4 bases from V and 4 bases from J, with 8 bases between. CDR1 LGHNA and CDR2 YSLEER come from the germline V gene. CDR3 size: 13 residues. CDR3 region: CASSPYRYNEQFF. CDR3 coding DNA: TGCGCCAGCAGCCCTTACAGGTACAATGAGCAGTTCTTC.

The J gene is TRBJ2-7, the V gene TRBV10-3, with 8 bases aligning to TRBD1. The CDR3 covers 14 residues. CDR1 is ENHRY and CDR2 is SYGVKD in the germline V gene. The junction had 9 bases not matched to a gene; V was cut back by 6 bases and J by 5 bases. The CDR3 sequence: CAIRITDRANEQYF. CDR3 bases: TGTGCCATCAGAATAACGGACAGGGCCAACGAGCAGTACTTC.

V usage is TRBV7-3 and J usage is TRBJ2-1; maybe TRBD2 (6 bases). Germline V lookup: CDR1 SGHTA, CDR2 FQGTGA. Deletions cut 1 base from V and 5 bases from J, with 15 bases between. The CDR3 sequence is 16 residues long. The CDR3 here is CASSLRSGSGNNEQFF. The CDR3 DNA is TGTGCCAGCAGCTTAAGGTCCGGGAGTGGTAACAATGAGCAGTTCTTC.

The V call is TRBV28, the J call TRBJ1-6; 8 bases are shared with TRBD1. V trimming: 9 bases; J trimming: 7 bases; junction bases outside the gene matches: 11. Germline V gene sequence: CDR1 MDHEN, CDR2 SYDVKM. The CDR3 is made up of 15 amino acids. The CDR3 protein is CASRPHGQGNSPLHF. In DNA, the CDR3 is TGTGCCAGTAGACCACATGGACAGGGAAATTCACCCCTCCACTTT.

V gene TRBV28 combines with J gene TRBJ2-7; 8 bases fit TRBD2. Germline V gene sequence: CDR1 MDHEN, CDR2 SYDVKM. This CDR3 has 14 residues. The J segment lost 3 bases and the V segment lost 7 bases, leaving 8 bases of the junction unmatched. The CDR3 DNA reads as TGTGCCAGCACCACGGGAGGGAGCTTCTACGAGCAGTACTTC. Its translation: CASTTGGSFYEQYF.

This clone has only one observation. The chain links TRBV3-1 (or the pseudogene TRBV3-2) to TRBJ2-1, with 8 nucleotides matching TRBD2. V lost 4 bases, J lost 6 bases, and 8 bases stayed unmatched. CDR3 length: 15 amino acids. Germline lookup yields CDR1 LGHDT and CDR2 YNNKEL (reference sequence). The CDR3, as DNA: TGTGCCAGCAGCCGGGCGGGACTAGGCAGCAATGAGCAGTTCTTC. It yields the protein CASSRAGLGSNEQFF.

This clone was observed a handful of times. The CDR3 is CASRPSQARVTEAFF. As DNA, the CDR3 is TGTGCCAGCAGACCCTCCCAGGCCAGGGTCACTGAAGCTTTCTTT. The V gene is TRBV7-9, the J gene TRBJ1-1; D is possibly TRBD1 (5 bases). Trimming took off 6 bases at V and 4 bases at J, with 18 bases between the two ends. This CDR3 contains 15 residues. Looked up from germline, CDR1 is SEHNR and CDR2 is FQNEAQ (reference sequence). The variable domain in full, with the rest retrieved from reference TRBV7-9 and TRBJ1-1, is DTGVSQNPRHKITKRGQNVTFRCDPISEHNRLYWYRQTLGQGPEFLTYFQNEAQLEKSRLLSDRFSAERPKGSFSTLEIQRTEQGDSAMYLCASRPSQARVTEAFFGQGTRLTVV.

The chain recombines TRBV5-4 with TRBJ1-1, with TRBD1 as a possible D gene (6 bases). The V gene lost 4 bases and the J gene lost 5 bases, with 21 bases spanning the gap. CDR1 is SGHNT and CDR2 is YYREEE in the germline V gene (reference sequence). This CDR3 is built from 16 residues. The DNA of the CDR3 is TGTGCCAGCAGCCTCTACTCGGGGGGGGCTGGGACTGAAGCTTTCTTT. Protein: CASSLYSGGAGTEAFF.

The CDR3 nucleotides are TGTGCCAGCAGTTCCCGGGGGTCGGGTAAGGCTGAAGCTTTCTTT. Encoded protein: CASSSRGSGKAEAFF. V is TRBV27 and J is TRBJ1-1, with D tentatively TRBD1 (5 bases). This CDR3 contains 15 residues. In germline, CDR1 is MNHEY, CDR2 SMNVEV (reference sequence). Trimming removed 4 bases from V and 6 bases from J, with 18 bases in between.

The V gene is TRBV7-3, the J gene TRBJ1-6; 7 bases are a match to TRBD1. The CDR3 contains 15 residues. CDR1 is SGHTA, CDR2 FQGTGA, per germline. With 5 bases clipped from V and 6 bases from J, the junction kept 7 bases outside the gene matches. CDR3 bases: TGTGCCAGCAGCGCGACAGGGTTCGGTAATTCACCCCTCCACTTT. It translates to CASSATGFGNSPLHF.

The chain employs TRBV5-6 and TRBJ2-3; D ambiguous. Trimming cost V 2 bases and J 4 bases, with 8 bases left between them. The CDR3 contains 13 residues. Germline values: CDR1 SGHDT, CDR2 YYEEEE. The CDR3 sequence: CASSLPEADTQYF. For the CDR3, the DNA is TGTGCCAGCAGCTTACCCGAGGCAGATACGCAGTATTTT.

V usage is TRBV27 and J usage is TRBJ1-2, with D possibly matching TRBD1 (6 bases). This CDR3 has 16 amino acids. Trimming removed 2 bases from V and 3 bases from J, with 16 bases in between. Germline values: CDR1 MNHEY, CDR2 SMNVEV (reference sequence). The CDR3, as DNA: TGTGCCAGCAGTTTAGACGGACAGCACTCCCACTATGGCTACACCTTC. This sequence encodes CASSLDGQHSHYGYTF.